What follows are 4 T cell receptor beta chains derived from one specimen sequenced in a study of cytomegalovirus exposure and HLA in healthy donors. The primer mix had 60 Vbeta and 13 Jbeta primers. The table came from immunoSEQ multiplex PCR; TCRdb's copy has only in-frame clones and leaves some out. The record lists around 45,000 clones, of which the ten most abundant hold less than 20%. The sequenced material came from PBMCs. These receptors originate from a male donor in good health and CMV-seronegative.

The chain carries TRBV20-1 and TRBJ1-2; D uncertain. Trimming shortened V by 6 bases and J by 4 bases, and 9 bases separated the two germline ends. Germline loops: CDR1 DFQATT, CDR2 SNEGSKA (reference sequence). The CDR3 contains 11 residues. Here the CDR3 reads CSALLPYGYTF. Written as DNA, the CDR3 is TGCAGTGCCCTTCTTCCCTATGGCTACACCTTC.

The chain combines TRBV9 with TRBJ2-3; TRBD1 aligns across 7 bases. CDR3 length: 17 residues. V lost 3 bases, J lost 0 bases, and 10 bases stayed unmatched. Germline V gene sequence: CDR1 SGDLS, CDR2 YYNGEE. The CDR3 DNA is TGTGCCAGCAGCGCTCAGGGGGACCATTCTAGCACAGATACGCAGTATTTT. It codes for CASSAQGDHSSTDTQYF.

DNA of the CDR3: TGCAGTGCAGATGGGGCGCATGGCTACACCTTC. Amino acid sequence: CSADGAHGYTF. V and J are TRBV20-1 and TRBJ1-2; D possibly corresponds to TRBD1 (5 bases). This CDR3 contains 11 residues. V lost 6 bases and J 6 bases, leaving 11 bases between the germline ends. Germline CDR1 DFQATT, CDR2 SNEGSKA (reference sequence).

The V gene is TRBV5-4, the J gene TRBJ1-6; no firm D call. Germline V gene sequence: CDR1 SGHNT, CDR2 YYREEE (reference sequence). With 0 bases removed from V and 0 bases from J, the gap between germline ends came to 7 bases. The CDR3 has 16 amino acids. CDR3 protein: CASSLGSSSYNSPLHF. DNA for the CDR3: TGTGCCAGCAGCTTGGGGTCGAGCTCCTATAATTCACCCCTCCACTTT.